A single sample is the source of the 32 T cell receptor beta chains below, sequenced in a study of T-cell memory formation after mild COVID-19. A single record per CDR3 protein comes from TCRdb applying MiXCR to the 5' RACE reads. This table holds around 55,000 distinct CDR3 sequences, more than 8% found once. Sequenced input: PBMCs or a T cell subset sorted from them (not recorded which). These receptor sequences come from a man between 18 and 29 years old who had mild COVID-19 (a few samples of this study predate the infection). Cell type and time point are not known.

The chain couples TRBV5-1 to TRBJ2-3; no reliable D call. This CDR3 has 14 amino acids. Germline V gene sequence: CDR1 SGHRS, CDR2 YFSETQ. Trimming took off 4 bases at V and 1 base at J, with 10 bases between the two ends. As DNA, the CDR3 is TGCGCCAGCAGCACCCTTGGGGGCACAGATACGCAGTATTTT. Protein: CASSTLGGTDTQYF.

The chain combines TRBV5-1 with TRBJ1-5; D uncertain. Per germline, CDR1 SGHRS and CDR2 YFSETQ. Trimming removed 4 bases at V and 2 bases at J, with 13 bases between. This CDR3 is built from 15 residues. The CDR3 is CASSPDPGGNQPQHF. The DNA of the CDR3 is TGCGCCAGCAGCCCCGACCCTGGAGGCAATCAGCCCCAGCATTTT.

The chain employs TRBV6-1 and TRBJ1-5, with 9 nucleotides matching TRBD1. V lost 6 bases to trimming and J lost 7 bases; unmatched junction nucleotides: 4. Germline V gene data show CDR1 as MNHNS and CDR2 as SASEGT. The CDR3 consists of 13 residues. Here the CDR3 reads CASSLQGAQPQHF. The CDR3 DNA is TGTGCCAGCAGCCTACAGGGGGCGCAGCCCCAGCATTTT.

The rearrangement links TRBV18 to TRBJ2-1; 9 bases fit TRBD2. V was pared by 3 bases and J by 8 bases, with 5 bases of the junction left unmatched. This CDR3 has 14 residues. CDR1 is KGHSH, CDR2 LQKENI, per germline. DNA for the CDR3: TGTGCCAGCTCACCCTCTAGCGGGGTTGATGAGCAGTTCTTC. Translating gives CASSPSSGVDEQFF.

This clonotype was seen a handful of times. The chain carries TRBV12-3 or TRBV12-4 and TRBJ2-1; D is uncertain. The CDR3 covers 14 residues. The ends were cut back, 3 bases at V and 8 bases at J, with 14 bases in the middle. CDR3 sequence reads: CASSFSQVIDEQFF. CDR3 sequence (DNA): TGTGCCAGCAGTTTTAGTCAGGTCATCGATGAGCAGTTCTTC.

In this sample, this clonotype turned up a few times. The V and J genes are TRBV7-9 and TRBJ2-3; D remains ambiguous. The CDR3 covers 14 residues. The V end lost 5 bases, the J end lost 6 bases, and 15 bases lay between the germline ends. Germline CDR1 and CDR2: SEHNR and FQNEAQ (reference sequence). CDR3 amino acids: CASSPYLAVDTQYF. CDR3 nucleotide sequence: TGTGCCAGCAGCCCCTACCTGGCTGTTGATACGCAGTATTTT.

This chain's CDR3 is CASSYQAGSGELFF. Written as DNA, the CDR3 is TGTGCCAGCAGCTACCAGGCAGGGTCTGGGGAGCTGTTTTTT. This sequence joins TRBV3-1 and TRBJ2-2; D perhaps matches TRBD1 (5 bases). Trimming stripped 5 bases from V and 8 bases from J, with 15 bases between. The CDR3 totals 14 residues. Germline V gene lookup returns CDR1 LGHDT and CDR2 YNNKEL (reference sequence).

The genes are TRBV7-2 and TRBJ1-6, with 9 bases that match TRBD1. The CDR3 spans 15 residues. Germline V gene data show CDR1 as SGHTA and CDR2 as FQGNSA. V lost 3 bases, J lost 7 bases, and 4 bases stayed unmatched. The CDR3 nucleotides read TGTGCCAGCAGCTTGCAGACAGGGGGGAATTCACCCCTCCACTTT. Translated: CASSLQTGGNSPLHF.

This clonotype turned up a few times. V and J are TRBV21-1 and TRBJ2-5; the table's D call, TRBD1, has no DNA check behind it. TRBV21-1 is marked as a pseudogene. The length of the CDR3 is 14 residues. The CDR3 nucleotides are TGTGCCAGCAACAAGAAAGGGGGCTGGGAGACCCAGTACTTC. Translation gives CASNKKGGWETQYF.

The V and J genes are TRBV12-3 or TRBV12-4 and TRBJ2-6; D is perhaps TRBD1 (6 bases). Trimming left V 2 bases short and J 0 bases short, with 14 bases between. The CDR3 is made up of 18 amino acids. CDR3 protein: CASSLRTVLYSGANVLTF. The CDR3 region has the DNA TGTGCCAGCAGTTTAAGGACAGTCCTATACTCTGGGGCCAACGTCCTGACTTTC.

V gene TRBV19 combines with J gene TRBJ2-2; D unresolved. V lost 7 bases to trimming and J lost 6 bases, with 12 bases between them. This CDR3 spans 13 amino acids. Germline V gene data show CDR1 as LNHDA and CDR2 as SQIVND (reference sequence). CDR3 sequence reads: CASTVIGSGELFF. In DNA, the CDR3 is TGTGCCAGTACGGTCATCGGGTCCGGGGAGCTGTTTTTT. The variable domain in full, completed from reference TRBV19 and TRBJ2-2, reads DGGITQSPKYLFRKEGQNVTLSCEQNLNHDAMYWYRQDPGQGLRLIYYSQIVNDFQKGDIAEGYSVSREKKESFPLTVTSAQKNPTAFYLCASTVIGSGELFFGEGSRLTVL.

The chain carries TRBV5-1 and TRBJ2-7, with 8 bases fitting TRBD1. Germline V gives CDR1 SGHRS, CDR2 YFSETQ. V was pared by 0 bases and J by 3 bases, with 5 bases of the junction left unmatched. This CDR3 is built from 15 residues. The CDR3 DNA follows: TGCGCCAGCAGCTTGGATGGGACAGGAGACTACGAGCAGTACTTC. Residues: CASSLDGTGDYEQYF.

This chain uses TRBV6-1 with TRBJ1-4, with D maybe TRBD1 (6 bases). The germline V gene has CDR1 MNHNS and CDR2 SASEGT. CDR3 size: 12 residues. V shed 5 bases and J shed 8 bases, with 9 bases lying between them. CDR3 nucleotides: TGTGCCAGCAGTTTAGGGGGAGAAAAACTGTTTTTT. Its protein is CASSLGGEKLFF.

This clonotype was counted ten times or more. The rearrangement joins TRBV7-2 to TRBJ2-5; 7 bases fit TRBD1. The CDR3 is made up of 14 amino acids. Germline V lookup: CDR1 SGHTA, CDR2 FQGNSA. V lost 4 bases to trimming and J lost 1 base; unmatched junction nucleotides: 3. The CDR3 loop reads CASSSTGSQETQYF. The CDR3 DNA follows: TGTGCCAGCAGCTCGACAGGGTCCCAAGAGACCCAGTACTTC.

This clonotype turned up a few times. The gene calls are TRBV7-2 and TRBJ1-1, with D hard to call. V shed 5 bases and J shed 5 bases, with 21 bases lying between them. CDR3 length equals 16 residues. Germline lookup yields CDR1 SGHTA and CDR2 FQGNSA. CDR3 sequence reads: CASSRRANSRWTEAFF. Written as DNA, the CDR3 is TGTGCCAGCAGCCGACGCGCCAACAGTCGTTGGACTGAAGCTTTCTTT. Drawing the rest from reference TRBV7-2 and TRBJ1-1, the complete variable domain is GAGVSQSPSNKVTEKGKDVELRCDPISGHTALYWYRQSLGQGLEFLIYFQGNSAPDKSGLPSDRFSAERTGGSVSTLTIQRTQQEDSAVYLCASSRRANSRWTEAFFGQGTRLTVV.

This clonotype was detected a few times. The CDR3: CASSLGQETYEQYF. In DNA form, the CDR3 reads TGTGCCAGCAGCTTAGGACAGGAAACCTACGAGCAGTACTTC. J is TRBJ2-7 and V is TRBV7-9; perhaps TRBD1 as D (6 bases). V was clipped by 1 base and J by 2 bases, with 9 bases between them. CDR3 size: 14 residues. From germline, CDR1 is SEHNR and CDR2 FQNEAQ (reference sequence).

The sample holds a few counts of this clonotype. The gene calls are TRBV7-2 and TRBJ1-2; D call uncertain. V lost 5 bases, J lost 2 bases, and 12 bases lay in between. The CDR3 has 14 amino acids. Germline CDR1 reads SGHTA; CDR2 reads FQGNSA. DNA of the CDR3: TGTGCCAGCAGCCGGCTCCCGTCCAACTATGGCTACACCTTC. It codes for CASSRLPSNYGYTF.

This chain uses TRBV6-2 or TRBV6-3 with TRBJ2-7; the D gene could be TRBD1 or TRBD2 (5 bases each). Germline lookup yields CDR1 MNHEY and CDR2 SVGEGT. V lost 6 bases and J lost 0, with 12 bases in between. This CDR3 has 14 residues. The CDR3 nucleotides read TGTGCCAGCAGGGGGACGGAGAGCTCCTACGAGCAGTACTTC. This sequence encodes CASRGTESSYEQYF.

This clonotype has a handful of counts. The chain couples TRBV5-1 to TRBJ2-5; TRBD1 matches 11 bases. Germline V CDR1 and CDR2: SGHRS, YFSETQ. The CDR3 is made up of 16 amino acids. With V trimmed by 5 bases and J by 5 bases, 11 bases remained unmatched. The CDR3: CASSPGTGGFGETQYF. The CDR3 bases are TGCGCCAGCAGTCCCGGGACAGGGGGATTCGGGGAGACCCAGTACTTC.

This clonotype appeared a few times. The rearrangement links TRBV5-5 to TRBJ2-1, with D unclear. The germline V gene has CDR1 SGHKS and CDR2 YYEKEE (reference sequence). The length of the CDR3 is 13 residues. Trimming shortened V by 4 bases and J by 4 bases, and 9 bases separated the two germline ends. The DNA of the CDR3 is TGTGCCAGCAGCAAAACAGATTACAATGAGCAGTTCTTC. This gives the protein CASSKTDYNEQFF. Filled out from reference TRBV5-5 and TRBJ2-1, the complete variable domain reads DAGVTQSPTHLIKTRGQQVTLRCSPISGHKSVSWYQQVLGQGPQFIFQYYEKEERGRGNFPDRFSARQFPNYSSELNVNALLLGDSALYLCASSKTDYNEQFFGPGTRLTVL.

This clonotype came up a few times. The chain is built from TRBV7-9 and TRBJ1-4, with D hard to call. The germline V and J ends were trimmed by 2 bases and 8 bases, with 9 bases remaining between them. The CDR3 runs to 13 residues. CDR1 and CDR2 (germline): SEHNR, FQNEAQ (reference sequence). The CDR3 protein is CASSLLGREKLFF. As DNA, the CDR3 is TGTGCCAGCAGCTTATTGGGTAGAGAAAAACTGTTTTTT.

This sequence joins TRBV28 and TRBJ1-1, with 9 nucleotides matching TRBD1. Trimming at V came to 8 bases and at J to 5 bases, leaving 9 bases not matched to a gene. The CDR3 consists of 14 residues. Germline CDR1 and CDR2: MDHEN and SYDVKM. CDR3 region: CASGDREVWTEAFF. The CDR3 nucleotides read TGTGCCAGCGGGGACAGGGAGGTATGGACTGAAGCTTTCTTT.

The V gene is TRBV20-1, the J gene TRBJ2-1; 8 bases are a match to TRBD2. The CDR3 covers 14 residues. Germline V lookup: CDR1 DFQATT, CDR2 SNEGSKA (reference sequence). J lost 7 bases, V lost 1 base, and 6 bases had no gene match. CDR3 nucleotides: TGCAGTGCTAGAGGTACAGCGGGGGATAATGAGCAGTTCTTC. Protein: CSARGTAGDNEQFF.

The chain combines TRBV18 with TRBJ2-7; TRBD1 might be the D (6 bases). Germline V gene sequence: CDR1 KGHSH, CDR2 LQKENI. CDR3 size: 14 residues. Trimming took 3 bases from V and 6 from J, leaving 15 bases between them. The CDR3 sequence is CASSPTIQGGEQYV. The CDR3 region has the DNA TGTGCCAGCTCACCTACAATACAGGGTGGCGAGCAGTACGTC.

This clonotype came up a few times. The V call is TRBV20-1, the J call TRBJ2-2, with D possibly TRBD1 on 5 matching bases. Trimming took off 3 bases at V and 2 bases at J, with 10 bases between the two ends. This CDR3 has 14 amino acids. Germline-derived CDR1 and CDR2 are DFQATT and SNEGSKA (reference sequence). CDR3 DNA sequence: TGCAGTGCTAGGGGGCTTACAAACACCGGGGAGCTGTTTTTT. The encoded protein is CSARGLTNTGELFF.

The chain has TRBV5-1 and TRBJ2-1; 7 bases fit TRBD2. Losses at the gene ends were 4 bases for V and 3 bases for J; bases not matched to a gene: 4. CDR1 is SGHRS, CDR2 YFSETQ, per germline. The CDR3 covers 14 residues. CDR3 nucleotide sequence: TGCGCCAGCAGCCCGGGGGAGGGCTACAATGAGCAGTTCTTC. This translates into CASSPGEGYNEQFF.

The V and J genes are TRBV7-8 and TRBJ2-7; TRBD2 matches at 12 bases. Germline CDR1 and CDR2: SGHVS and FQNEAQ. With 1 base clipped from V and 7 bases from J, the junction kept 8 bases outside the gene matches. The CDR3 length is 16 residues. This chain's CDR3 is CASSLGRLAGDLEQYV. CDR3 bases: TGTGCCAGCAGCTTAGGGCGACTAGCGGGGGACCTGGAGCAGTACGTC.

This clonotype was detected many times. This chain uses TRBV5-1 with TRBJ2-3; TRBD2 matches 9 bases. Germline loops: CDR1 SGHRS, CDR2 YFSETQ. The V and J ends lost 0 bases and 0 bases, in that order; junction bases with no gene match: 2. There are 16 residues in the CDR3. CDR3 sequence: CASSLGLAASTDTQYF. The CDR3 DNA follows: TGCGCCAGCAGCTTGGGACTAGCGGCTAGCACAGATACGCAGTATTTT.

There are a few counts of this clonotype. The chain couples TRBV5-1 to TRBJ1-2; D may be TRBD1 (5 bases). The CDR3 contains 14 residues. Germline V gives CDR1 SGHRS, CDR2 YFSETQ. V was cut by 0 bases and J by 8 bases, with 14 bases left in between. This CDR3 reads CASSLAPGTSGYTF. CDR3 nucleotides: TGCGCCAGCAGCTTGGCCCCGGGGACCTCCGGCTACACCTTC.

This clonotype was observed many times. The V and J genes are TRBV12-3 or TRBV12-4 and TRBJ2-3; 10 positions agree with TRBD2. V gave up 7 bases and J gave up 7 bases; unmatched junction bases: 11. The CDR3 contains 15 residues. The chain's CDR3 is CASTWSGGAINTQYF. The CDR3 coding sequence is TGTGCCAGCACCTGGAGCGGGGGGGCCATAAATACGCAGTATTTT.

The rearrangement links TRBV4-3 to TRBJ2-5; TRBD1 is a possible D gene (7 bases). Between the trimmed V and J ends, which lost 0 bases and 5 bases, there was a span of 19 bases. Germline V gene sequence: CDR1 LGHNA, CDR2 YSLEER. CDR3 size: 17 residues. The CDR3 is CASSQDRRGPVGETQYF. The CDR3 DNA follows: TGCGCCAGCAGCCAAGACCGGAGGGGGCCGGTAGGGGAGACCCAGTACTTC.

This clonotype has more than one count but fewer than ten. This sequence joins TRBV7-2 and TRBJ1-4; D unclear. Trimming pared 5 bases from V and 5 bases from J, leaving 9 bases between. Germline CDR1 reads SGHTA; CDR2 reads FQGNSA. There are 13 residues in the CDR3. This CDR3 is CASSRSRNEKLFF. The CDR3 DNA reads TGTGCCAGCAGCCGTAGTAGAAATGAAAAACTGTTTTTT.